The 21 T cell receptor beta chains below all came from one sample that was sequenced in a study of Ad26.COV2.S vaccination and SARS-CoV-2 variants. This table comes from immunoSEQ multiplex PCR, and its TCRdb copy is limited to in-frame clones, with some not included. This table has 350,000 to 500,000 clones, roughly 90% appearing once. The treatment denotes: around 19 received Ad26.COV2.S at low or high dose, single or two shots; about 5 received placebo; per-sample allocation not given. Samples came from day 63 after the first vaccine or placebo injection. The specimen was peripheral blood, collected in a trial of Ad26.COV2.S vaccine versus placebo. The receptors originated from a person aged 18-65 years who received the Ad26.COV2.S COVID-19 vaccine or a placebo.

V is TRBV18 and J is TRBJ1-3; unclear D gene. V lost 0 bases and J lost 2, with 5 bases in between. Germline lookup yields CDR1 KGHSH and CDR2 LQKENI. This CDR3 contains 14 residues. CDR3 sequence (DNA): TGTGCCAGCTCACCACCCGGTCCTGGAAACACCATATATTTT. As protein: CASSPPGPGNTIYF.

J is TRBJ2-2 and V is TRBV5-5; D ambiguous. CDR3 length equals 16 residues. The V end lost 1 base, the J end lost 2 bases, and 12 bases lay between the germline ends. CDR1 and CDR2 (germline): SGHKS, YYEKEE (reference sequence). The CDR3 bases are TGTGCCAGCAGCTTGTTTATACCGACCAACACCGGGGAGCTGTTTTTT. Protein: CASSLFIPTNTGELFF. Full variable domain (outside the CDR3, taken from reference TRBV5-5 and TRBJ2-2): DAGVTQSPTHLIKTRGQQVTLRCSPISGHKSVSWYQQVLGQGPQFIFQYYEKEERGRGNFPDRFSARQFPNYSSELNVNALLLGDSALYLCASSLFIPTNTGELFFGEGSRLTVL.

The chain links TRBV7-2 to TRBJ1-3; 7 bases are shared with TRBD1. The V and J ends lost 5 bases and 3 bases, in that order; junction bases with no gene match: 4. The CDR3 consists of 14 residues. CDR1 is SGHTA, CDR2 FQGNSA, per germline. The CDR3 region is CASSVGTVGNTIYF. The CDR3 coding sequence is TGTGCCAGCAGCGTTGGGACAGTTGGAAACACCATATATTTT.

This clone was seen only once. The chain has TRBV7-3 and TRBJ2-7; 10 nucleotides agree with TRBD1. V was pared by 5 bases and J by 2 bases, with 3 bases of the junction left unmatched. From germline, CDR1 is SGHTA and CDR2 FQGTGA. The CDR3 contains 14 residues. CDR3 region: CASSRGQGAYEQYF. For the CDR3, the DNA is TGTGCCAGCAGCCGCGGACAGGGGGCCTACGAGCAGTACTTC.

This sequence joins TRBV18 and TRBJ2-7; 13 bases match TRBD2. This CDR3 is built from 15 residues. CDR1 KGHSH and CDR2 LQKENI come from the germline V gene. V dropped 0 bases and J dropped 5; count of bases not matched to a gene: 1. CDR3 sequence: CASSPPTSGGHEQYF. The CDR3 DNA is TGTGCCAGCTCACCACCGACTAGCGGGGGGCACGAGCAGTACTTC.

The DNA for the CDR3 is TGTGCCAGCAGCCGGAACACTGGCACTGAAGCTTTCTTT. Its translation: CASSRNTGTEAFF. The rearrangement links TRBV14 to TRBJ1-1; D gene ambiguous. The CDR3 covers 13 residues. The V gene lost 4 bases and the J gene lost 4 bases, with 10 bases spanning the gap. CDR1 is SGHDN, CDR2 FVKESK, per germline.

V is TRBV27 and J is TRBJ2-7; D unclear. The germline V gene has CDR1 MNHEY and CDR2 SMNVEV (reference sequence). The CDR3 is 14 amino acids. Trimming removed 0 bases from V and 3 bases from J, with 9 bases in between. CDR3 coding DNA: TGTGCCAGCAGTTTATCAGCCGTGGGCTACGAGCAGTACTTC. Its protein is CASSLSAVGYEQYF.

J is TRBJ1-1 and V is TRBV10-3; D unresolved. This CDR3 is built from 12 residues. The V end was cut by 7 bases, the J end by 11 bases, with 17 bases between. The V gene's germline CDR1 is ENHRY and CDR2 SYGVKD. The chain's CDR3 is CAIISTDLMAFF. The CDR3 region has the DNA TGTGCCATCATATCTACGGACTTAATGGCTTTCTTT.

The CDR3 reads CASSTGGPNSPLHF. CDR3 DNA: TGTGCCAGCAGCACTGGGGGCCCTAATTCACCCCTCCACTTT. V and J are TRBV2 and TRBJ1-6, with D possibly TRBD1 on 6 matching bases. Germline CDR1 is SNHLY and CDR2 is FYNNEI. This CDR3 is 14 amino acids long. Trimming removed 6 bases from V and 6 bases from J, with 12 bases in between.

The chain employs TRBV7-2 and TRBJ2-7; TRBD2 might be the D (5 bases). V gave up 2 bases and J gave up 0 bases, with 14 bases separating them. The CDR3 loop spans 16 amino acids. Per the germline V gene, CDR1 is SGHTA and CDR2 is FQGNSA. The CDR3 here is CASSLSRESPSYEQYF. DNA for the CDR3: TGTGCCAGCAGCTTAAGTCGGGAATCCCCCTCCTACGAGCAGTACTTC.

This clone was picked up a small number of times. The chain links TRBV5-1 to TRBJ1-6, with 7 bases fitting TRBD1. This CDR3 region has 16 residues. V lost 3 bases and J lost 0; bases outside the gene matches: 3. Germline values: CDR1 SGHRS, CDR2 YFSETQ. This CDR3 reads CASSSTGSSYNSPLHF. CDR3 nucleotide sequence: TGCGCCAGCAGCTCGACAGGGAGCTCCTATAATTCACCCCTCCACTTT.

The chain combines TRBV5-1 with TRBJ1-3; D might be TRBD1 (5 bases). Trimming took off 0 bases at V and 0 bases at J, with 10 bases between the two ends. The CDR3 has 16 residues. The germline V gene has CDR1 SGHRS and CDR2 YFSETQ. CDR3 bases: TGCGCCAGCAGCTTGGATGGTCAGGGCTCTGGAAACACCATATATTTT. This encodes CASSLDGQGSGNTIYF.

Worth noting for this clone: A read error may produce the germline difference seen at one junction end. The chain combines TRBV2 with TRBJ2-7, with no clear D. CDR1 is SNHLY, CDR2 FYNNEI, per germline. CDR3 length equals 10 residues. The CDR3 protein is CASSVSLRHF. The DNA of the CDR3 is TGTGCCAGCAGTGTTTCCCTACGGCACTTC.

The chain is built from TRBV5-4 and TRBJ2-2; D uncertain. Per the germline V gene, CDR1 is SGHNT and CDR2 is YYREEE (reference sequence). This CDR3 comprises 15 residues. Trimming stripped 4 bases from V and 1 base from J, with 11 bases between. CDR3 nucleotides: TGTGCCAGCAGCCAGTGGACGGGGAACACCGGGGAGCTGTTTTTT. Translating it yields CASSQWTGNTGELFF.

This chain connects TRBV20-1 to TRBJ2-1; D possibly corresponds to TRBD2 (6 bases). Trimming cost V 3 bases and J 0 bases, with 12 bases left between them. Germline V gene lookup returns CDR1 DFQATT and CDR2 SNEGSKA (reference sequence). There are 15 residues in the CDR3. CDR3 residues: CSASFGRSSYNEQFF. Here the CDR3 DNA reads TGCAGTGCTAGTTTTGGGAGGAGCTCCTACAATGAGCAGTTCTTC.

In its sample, this clone was seen a few times. The rearrangement joins TRBV24-1 to TRBJ1-5; a weak D match, TRBD1 (6 bases). The CDR3 extends over 20 amino acids. The germline V and J ends were trimmed by 0 bases and 0 bases, with 20 bases remaining between them. Germline loops: CDR1 KGHDR, CDR2 SFDVKD. The CDR3 loop reads CATSDLNYFRTENSNQPQHF. The CDR3 bases are TGTGCCACCAGTGATTTGAACTACTTTCGGACAGAGAATAGCAATCAGCCCCAGCATTTT.

This chain links TRBV9 with TRBJ2-3, with 8 bases fitting TRBD2. Per the germline V gene, CDR1 is SGDLS and CDR2 is YYNGEE. The CDR3 totals 16 residues. Germline trimming cut 0 bases from V and 8 bases from J; bases unmatched to any gene: 11. This CDR3 reads CASSVEASGGAGTQYF. The DNA for the CDR3 is TGTGCCAGCAGCGTAGAAGCGAGCGGGGGCGCGGGTACGCAGTATTTT.

The chain recombines TRBV3-1 (or the pseudogene TRBV3-2) with TRBJ2-1, with a tentative D call TRBD1 (6 bases). The V and J ends lost 2 bases and 8 bases respectively, with 16 bases between them. CDR3 length: 15 amino acids. Germline V gene sequence: CDR1 LGHDT, CDR2 YNNKEL (reference sequence). The CDR3 here is CASSQRGVRGDEQFF. The CDR3 nucleotides are TGTGCCAGCAGCCAAAGAGGTGTCAGGGGAGATGAGCAGTTCTTC.

This clone was observed a few times. The V gene is TRBV19, the J gene TRBJ2-3; 9 bases match TRBD2. V lost 4 bases to trimming and J lost 0 bases; unmatched junction nucleotides: 11. The germline gives CDR1 LNHDA, CDR2 SQIVND (reference sequence). The CDR3 covers 18 residues. This CDR3 reads CASSNRGASGTSTDTQYF. DNA of the CDR3: TGTGCCAGTAGTAACCGGGGGGCTAGCGGGACTAGCACAGATACGCAGTATTTT.

The J gene is TRBJ2-7, the V gene TRBV24-1; TRBD1 agrees at 7 bases. Germline CDR1 KGHDR, CDR2 SFDVKD. The V segment lost 3 bases and the J segment 3 bases; nucleotides outside the gene matches: 10. The CDR3 extends over 16 amino acids. Written as DNA, the CDR3 is TGTGCCACCAGTGATGCCCACGGGACAGCCATCTACGAGCAGTACTTC. As protein: CATSDAHGTAIYEQYF.

The rearrangement uses TRBV27 and TRBJ1-1, with TRBD1 as a possible D gene (6 bases). V was pared by 2 bases and J by 5 bases, with 12 bases between. Germline lookup yields CDR1 MNHEY and CDR2 SMNVEV (reference sequence). The CDR3 is made up of 14 amino acids. CDR3 region: CASSLAGAMTEAFF. DNA for the CDR3: TGTGCCAGCAGTTTAGCAGGGGCTATGACTGAAGCTTTCTTT.